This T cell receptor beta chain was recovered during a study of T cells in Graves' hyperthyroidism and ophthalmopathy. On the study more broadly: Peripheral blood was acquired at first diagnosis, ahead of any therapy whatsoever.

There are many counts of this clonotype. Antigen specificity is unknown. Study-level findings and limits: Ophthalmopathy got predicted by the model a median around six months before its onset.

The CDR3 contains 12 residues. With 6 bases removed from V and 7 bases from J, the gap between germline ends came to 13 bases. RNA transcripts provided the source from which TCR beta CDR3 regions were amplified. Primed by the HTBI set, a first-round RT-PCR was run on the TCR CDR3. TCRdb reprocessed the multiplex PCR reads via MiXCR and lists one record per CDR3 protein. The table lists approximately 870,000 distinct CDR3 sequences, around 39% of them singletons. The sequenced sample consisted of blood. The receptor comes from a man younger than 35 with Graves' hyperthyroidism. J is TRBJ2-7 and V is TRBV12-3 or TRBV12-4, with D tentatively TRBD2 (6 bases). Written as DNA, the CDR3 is TGTGCCAGCAGCCCCAGCGGGCGGGAGCAGTACTTC. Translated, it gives CASSPSGREQYF.